Listed here is a single TCR beta chain. The data stem from a study of blood T cell repertoires in COVID-19. Study background: Samples representing acute and convalescent COVID-19 were sourced from the United States, Italy and Spain. Nucleic acid was either cDNA or gDNA, and it came from T cells, B-cell-depleted T cells, or PBMCs.

Clones were sequenced by immunoSEQ multiplex PCR, and TCRdb holds only the in-frame ones, with some missing. The table lists tens of thousands of clones, nearly 90% of them singletons. This receptor was obtained from a man between 50 and 59 years old with acute or convalescent COVID-19. The sample was peripheral blood.

For the CDR3, the DNA is TGTGCCAGCAGCTTTAGAGTCAATACTAATGAAAAACTGTTTTTT. It translates to CASSFRVNTNEKLFF. This chain joins TRBV11-2 and TRBJ1-4, with unresolved D. Germline V gives CDR1 SGHAT, CDR2 FQNNGV. Trimming left V 3 bases short and J 2 bases short, with 10 bases between. This CDR3 is 15 amino acids long.